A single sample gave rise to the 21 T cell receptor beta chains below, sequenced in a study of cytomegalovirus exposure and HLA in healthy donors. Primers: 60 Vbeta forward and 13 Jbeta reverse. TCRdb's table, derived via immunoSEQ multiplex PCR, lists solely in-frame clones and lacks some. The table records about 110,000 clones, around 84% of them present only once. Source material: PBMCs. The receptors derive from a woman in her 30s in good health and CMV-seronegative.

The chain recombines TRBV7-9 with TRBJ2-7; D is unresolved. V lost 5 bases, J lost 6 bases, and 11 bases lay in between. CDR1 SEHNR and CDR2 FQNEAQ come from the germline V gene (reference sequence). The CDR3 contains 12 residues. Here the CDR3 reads CASSAGLSEQYF. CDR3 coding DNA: TGTGCCAGCAGCGCCGGTCTGAGCGAGCAGTACTTC.

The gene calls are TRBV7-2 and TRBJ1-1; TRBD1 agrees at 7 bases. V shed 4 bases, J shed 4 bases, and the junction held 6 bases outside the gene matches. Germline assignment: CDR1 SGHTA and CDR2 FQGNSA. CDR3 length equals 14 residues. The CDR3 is CASSYNSGGTEAFF. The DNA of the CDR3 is TGTGCCAGCAGCTACAACTCAGGGGGCACTGAAGCTTTCTTT.

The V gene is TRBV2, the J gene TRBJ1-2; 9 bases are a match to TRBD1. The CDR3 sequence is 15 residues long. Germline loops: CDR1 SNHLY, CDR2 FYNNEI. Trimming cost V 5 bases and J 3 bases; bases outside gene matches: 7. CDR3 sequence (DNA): TGTGCCAGCAGTAGAGGGACAGGGAATGACTATGGCTACACCTTC. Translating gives CASSRGTGNDYGYTF.

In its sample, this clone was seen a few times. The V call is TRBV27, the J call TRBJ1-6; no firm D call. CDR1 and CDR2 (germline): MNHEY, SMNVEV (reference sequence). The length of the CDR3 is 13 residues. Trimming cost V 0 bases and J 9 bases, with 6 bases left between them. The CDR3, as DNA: TGTGCCAGCAGTTTATCGCCCGGTTCACCCCTCCACTTT. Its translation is CASSLSPGSPLHF.

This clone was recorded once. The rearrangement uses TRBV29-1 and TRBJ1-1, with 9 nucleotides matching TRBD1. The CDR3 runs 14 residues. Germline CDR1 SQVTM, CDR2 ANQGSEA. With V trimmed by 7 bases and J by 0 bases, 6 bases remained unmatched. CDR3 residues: CSALDRGMNTEAFF. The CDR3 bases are TGCAGCGCTCTGGACAGGGGCATGAACACTGAAGCTTTCTTT.

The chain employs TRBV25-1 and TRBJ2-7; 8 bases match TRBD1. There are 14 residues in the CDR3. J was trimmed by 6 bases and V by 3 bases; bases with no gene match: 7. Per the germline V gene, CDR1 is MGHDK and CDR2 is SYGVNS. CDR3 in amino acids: CASSEGGRGREQYF. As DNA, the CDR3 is TGTGCCAGCAGTGAGGGTGGCAGGGGGCGCGAGCAGTACTTC.

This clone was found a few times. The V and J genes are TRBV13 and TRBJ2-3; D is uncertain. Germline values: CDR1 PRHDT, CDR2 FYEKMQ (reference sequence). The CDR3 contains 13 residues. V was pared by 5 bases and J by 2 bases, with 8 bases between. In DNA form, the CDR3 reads TGTGCCAGCAGCCCCCCTACCACAGATACGCAGTATTTT. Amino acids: CASSPPTTDTQYF.

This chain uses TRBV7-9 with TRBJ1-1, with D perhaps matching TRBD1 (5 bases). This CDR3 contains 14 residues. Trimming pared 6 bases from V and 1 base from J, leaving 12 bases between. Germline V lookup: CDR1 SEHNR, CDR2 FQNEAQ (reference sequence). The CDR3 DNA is TGTGCCAGCAGGGCTGGAGGGGAGAACACTGAAGCTTTCTTT. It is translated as CASRAGGENTEAFF.

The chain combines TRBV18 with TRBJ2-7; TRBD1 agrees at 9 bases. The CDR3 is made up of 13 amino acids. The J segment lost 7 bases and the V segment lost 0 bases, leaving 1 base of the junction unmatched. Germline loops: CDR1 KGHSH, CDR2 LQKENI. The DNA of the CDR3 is TGTGCCAGCTCACCACCCGGGACAGGGGAGCAGTACTTC. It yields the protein CASSPPGTGEQYF.

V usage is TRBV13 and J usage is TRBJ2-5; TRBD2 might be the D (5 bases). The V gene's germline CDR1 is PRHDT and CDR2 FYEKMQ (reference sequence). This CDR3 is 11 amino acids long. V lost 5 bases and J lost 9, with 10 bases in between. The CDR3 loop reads CASSPQEAQYF. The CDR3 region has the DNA TGTGCCAGCAGCCCCCAGGAGGCCCAGTACTTC. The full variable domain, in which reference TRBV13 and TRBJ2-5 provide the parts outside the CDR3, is AAGVIQSPRHLIKEKRETATLKCYPIPRHDTVYWYQQGPGQDPQFLISFYEKMQSDKGSIPDRFSAQQFSDYHSELNMSSLELGDSALYFCASSPQEAQYFGPGTRLLVL.

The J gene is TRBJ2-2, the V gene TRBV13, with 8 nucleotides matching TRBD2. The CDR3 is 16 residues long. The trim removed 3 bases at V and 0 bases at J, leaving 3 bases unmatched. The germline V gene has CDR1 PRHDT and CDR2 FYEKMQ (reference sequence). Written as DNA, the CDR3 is TGTGCCAGCAGCTTTGCGGGGGGTTCGAACACCGGGGAGCTGTTTTTT. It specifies CASSFAGGSNTGELFF.

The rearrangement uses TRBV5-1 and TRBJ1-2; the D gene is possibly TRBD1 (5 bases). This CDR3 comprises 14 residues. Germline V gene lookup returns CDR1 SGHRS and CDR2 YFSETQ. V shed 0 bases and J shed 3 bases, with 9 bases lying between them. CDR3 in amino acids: CASSLAGGDYGYTF. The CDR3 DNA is TGCGCCAGCAGCTTGGCTGGAGGGGACTATGGCTACACCTTC.

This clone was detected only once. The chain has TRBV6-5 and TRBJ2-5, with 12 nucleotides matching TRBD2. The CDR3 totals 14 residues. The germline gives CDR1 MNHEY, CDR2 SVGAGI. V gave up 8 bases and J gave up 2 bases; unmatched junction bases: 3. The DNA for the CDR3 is TGTGCCAGCCGGACTAGCGGGGTACAAGAGACCCAGTACTTC. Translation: CASRTSGVQETQYF.

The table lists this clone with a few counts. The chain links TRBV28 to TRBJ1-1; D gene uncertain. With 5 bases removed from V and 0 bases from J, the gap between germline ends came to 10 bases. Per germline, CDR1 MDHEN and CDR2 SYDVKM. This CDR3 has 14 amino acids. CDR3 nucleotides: TGTGCCAGCAGTCGCGAGGTAGTGAACACTGAAGCTTTCTTT. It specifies CASSREVVNTEAFF.

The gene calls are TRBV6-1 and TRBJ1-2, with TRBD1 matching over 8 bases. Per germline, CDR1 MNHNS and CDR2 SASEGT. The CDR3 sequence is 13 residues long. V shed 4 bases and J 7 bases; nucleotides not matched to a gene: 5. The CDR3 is CASSADRDSGYTF. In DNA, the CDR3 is TGTGCCAGCAGTGCGGACAGGGATAGTGGCTACACCTTC.

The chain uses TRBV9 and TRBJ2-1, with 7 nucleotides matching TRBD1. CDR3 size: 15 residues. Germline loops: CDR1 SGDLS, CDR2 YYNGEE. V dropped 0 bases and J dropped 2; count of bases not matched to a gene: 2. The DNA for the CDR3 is TGTGCCAGCAGCGTAGGACAGGGACCCTACAATGAGCAGTTCTTC. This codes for CASSVGQGPYNEQFF.

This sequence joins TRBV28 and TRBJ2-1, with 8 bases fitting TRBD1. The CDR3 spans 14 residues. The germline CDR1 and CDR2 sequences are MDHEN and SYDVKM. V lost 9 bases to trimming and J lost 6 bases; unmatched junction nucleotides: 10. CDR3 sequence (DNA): TGTGCCAGTCGGACAGGGAGTTTTAGCAATGAGCAGTTCTTC. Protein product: CASRTGSFSNEQFF.

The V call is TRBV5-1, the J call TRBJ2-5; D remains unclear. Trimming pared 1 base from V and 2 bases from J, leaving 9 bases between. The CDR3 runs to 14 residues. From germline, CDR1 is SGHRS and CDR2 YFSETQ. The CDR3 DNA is TGCGCCAGCAGCTTGTCGGCGGCGCAAGAGACCCAGTACTTC. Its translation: CASSLSAAQETQYF.

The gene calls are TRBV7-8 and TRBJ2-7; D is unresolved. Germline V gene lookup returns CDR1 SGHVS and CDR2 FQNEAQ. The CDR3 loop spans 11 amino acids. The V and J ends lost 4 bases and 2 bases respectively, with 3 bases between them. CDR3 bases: TGTGCCAGCAGCTCGGCCTACGAGCAGTACTTC. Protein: CASSSAYEQYF. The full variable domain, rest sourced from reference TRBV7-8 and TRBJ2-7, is GAGVSQSPRYKVAKRGQDVALRCDPISGHVSLFWYQQALGQGPEFLTYFQNEAQLDKSGLPSDRFFAERPEGSVSTLKIQRTQQEDSAVYLCASSSAYEQYFGPGTRLTVT.

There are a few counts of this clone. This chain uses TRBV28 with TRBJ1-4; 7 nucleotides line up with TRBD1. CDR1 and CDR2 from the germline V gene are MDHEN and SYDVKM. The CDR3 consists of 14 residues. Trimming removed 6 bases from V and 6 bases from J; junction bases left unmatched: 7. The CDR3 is CASSDLGTDEKLFF. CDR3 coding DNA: TGTGCCAGCAGCGACCTGGGGACAGATGAAAAACTGTTTTTT. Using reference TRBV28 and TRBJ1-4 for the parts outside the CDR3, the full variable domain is DVKVTQSSRYLVKRTGEKVFLECVQDMDHENMFWYRQDPGLGLRLIYFSYDVKMKEKGDIPEGYSVSREKKERFSLILESASTNQTSMYLCASSDLGTDEKLFFGSGTQLSVL.

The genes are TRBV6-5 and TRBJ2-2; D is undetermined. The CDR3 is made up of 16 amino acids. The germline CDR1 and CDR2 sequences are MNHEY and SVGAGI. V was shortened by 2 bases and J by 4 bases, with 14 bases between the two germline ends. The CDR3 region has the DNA TGTGCCAGCAGTTACGGTGAACAGATTTCCACCGGGGAGCTGTTTTTT. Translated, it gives CASSYGEQISTGELFF.